This record covers a single TCR beta chain. This sample stems from a study of shared clonotypes between healthy human individuals. Libraries were prepared by immunoSEQ multiplex PCR; TCRdb keeps only in-frame clonotypes and omits some of them. The table includes a few million clones, about 92% detected once. The germline CDR1 and CDR2 sequences are LGHNA and YSLEER. The V and J ends lost 1 base and 8 bases respectively, with 14 bases between them. The CDR3 loop spans 14 amino acids. V usage is TRBV4-3 and J usage is TRBJ2-5; tentatively, D is TRBD2 (6 bases). Material for sequencing was naive CD4+ T cells sorted from blood. Noted subset: CD45RA+ positively selected. This TCR was sampled from a man younger than 30 in good health. CDR3 DNA sequence: TGCGCCAGCAGCCAAGCTTGGAGGGGTGCTACCCAGTACTTC. Translated: CASSQAWRGATQYF.